This TCR beta chain was documented in a study of blood T cell repertoires in COVID-19 (TCRdb year 2020). About the investigation overall: Samples covering the acute and convalescent phases of COVID-19 were provided by collaborators in the United States, Italy and Spain. The prospective study material was composed of cDNA or gDNA derived from T cells, B-cell-depleted T cells, or PBMCs. The dataset comprised deeply sampled blood TCRbeta repertoires from subjects exposed to, actively infected with, or recovered from COVID-19. The repertoires were released in a freely available public database intended as a resource for research on the immune response to SARS-CoV-2. The samples were drawn from the first 160 participants of the ongoing ImmuneRACE study and from under 1,500 subjects provided by 6 global collaborators. Nearly every sample came with metadata listing a de-identified subject ID, COVID-19 status, age in years and sex. Where available, HLA class I and class II types were obtained from metadata supplied by the sample provider rather than from assay-based typing.

The immunoSEQ Assay, a bias-controlled multiplex PCR, was used to amplify TCRbeta CDR3 regions from genomic DNA. As for the original processing: The number of nucleated cells in each sample was estimated by amplification of reference gene primers within the assay. To quantify the absolute abundance of each unique TCRbeta CDR3 rearrangement, sequence reads were collapsed and filtered. For each sample, productive Simpson clonality was calculated as the square root of Simpson's diversity index across productive rearrangements. Imported from immuneACCESS, the table was reduced by TCRdb to in-frame sequences with V and J called. These copies leave out some clones; in studies compared against another copy, an unresolved V gene accounts for under half, and the cause of the remainder is not known. V and J calls and clone size are as listed in that table; D and trimming were resolved from the DNA. In this sample the table shows roughly 330,000 clones, around 82% of which occur a single time. Roughly 1.1% of the sample rests with the top ten.

Paper-wide results and their limitations: The amount of clinical and demographic metadata varied by source and participant and was provided uncurated.

The collaborating institutions used their own protocols to collect whole blood in K2EDTA tubes. Collaborator samples were shipped for TCRbeta analysis as frozen whole blood, isolated PBMCs, or DNA extracted from either sample type. This clone has only one observation. Its recognized antigen is unknown. No base quality information exists; no much larger clone differs at one position. Sequencing used peripheral blood. This clonotype originated in a woman aged 50 to 65 with acute or convalescent COVID-19.

The sequenced DNA: TGTGCCAGCAGCTTAGGGGCCCCAGGGGCCAACTATGGCTACACCTTC. It translates to CASSLGAPGANYGYTF. The chain was built from TRBV7-6 and TRBJ1-2; matching of 6 bases hints at TRBD1 as the D gene. CDR1 and CDR2 were assigned from the germline V gene as SGHVS and FNYEAQ. V loses 1 base of germline sequence and J loses 2 bases, and the interval between the two ends is 14 bases. Inclusive of the bounding cysteine and phenylalanine, the CDR3 is 16 residues long. Just CDR3 DNA is preserved here, 48 bases in frame from base 1.